The T cell receptor (beta chain) under discussion was sequenced for a study of CD8+CD57+ T cells in acquired aplastic anemia. Genomic DNA served as template for TCR beta VDJ and CDR3 profiling. A single record per CDR3 protein comes from TCRdb applying MiXCR to the reads. This sample has roughly 280,000 distinct CDR3 sequences, with under 65% found just once. Sequencing involved patients with CD8+CD57+ cell expansion previously shown by flow cytometry. In all patients, the disease was severe acquired aplastic anemia. Germline CDR1 and CDR2: SGHTA and FQGTGA. The CDR3 consists of 13 residues. The V gene lost 4 bases and the J gene lost 5 bases, with 12 bases spanning the gap. Study-level points and caveats: Patients had around 30 CD8+ CDR3 sequences in common with controls (the shared set).

In this sample, this clonotype turned up a few times. Its antigen is as yet unknown. This TCR was sampled from a human donor with aplastic anemia. The rearrangement uses TRBV7-3 and TRBJ2-7, with D perhaps matching TRBD1 or TRBD2 (5 bases each). Sequencing used sorted CD4+, CD8+, or CD8+CD57+ T cells (not recorded which) from PBMCs. CDR3 loop: CASSSGTVHEQYF. Written as DNA, the CDR3 is TGTGCCAGCAGCTCAGGGACCGTCCACGAGCAGTACTTC.